This T cell receptor (beta chain) came from a study of T cell responses to AZD1222 COVID-19 vaccine. Here immunoSEQ multiplex PCR was the method, and the copy in TCRdb shows in-frame clones only, minus some. The repertoire holds about 140,000 clones, with 70% to 90% as singletons. Notes on this clone: Its antigen is unidentified.

General study points: Sampling that yielded the repertoires occurred only after the peak T cell response. There were vaccine-associated CD4 TCRs across spike, dominant at 160-218 and 743-854. Seropositive AZD1222 recipients at baseline numbered only five or six.

CDR1 and CDR2 (germline): SGHRS, YFSETQ. V was pared by 0 bases and J by 13 bases, with 13 bases between. The CDR3 totals 13 residues. The rearrangement joins TRBV5-1 to TRBJ1-4; D is unclear. The receptor was isolated from an adult who received the AZD1222 COVID-19 vaccine. Source: peripheral blood, taken 28 days after the second AZD1222 dose. The CDR3 spells CASSLASYSRLFF. Here the CDR3 DNA reads TGCGCCAGCAGCTTGGCCTCTTATAGTCGACTGTTTTTT.